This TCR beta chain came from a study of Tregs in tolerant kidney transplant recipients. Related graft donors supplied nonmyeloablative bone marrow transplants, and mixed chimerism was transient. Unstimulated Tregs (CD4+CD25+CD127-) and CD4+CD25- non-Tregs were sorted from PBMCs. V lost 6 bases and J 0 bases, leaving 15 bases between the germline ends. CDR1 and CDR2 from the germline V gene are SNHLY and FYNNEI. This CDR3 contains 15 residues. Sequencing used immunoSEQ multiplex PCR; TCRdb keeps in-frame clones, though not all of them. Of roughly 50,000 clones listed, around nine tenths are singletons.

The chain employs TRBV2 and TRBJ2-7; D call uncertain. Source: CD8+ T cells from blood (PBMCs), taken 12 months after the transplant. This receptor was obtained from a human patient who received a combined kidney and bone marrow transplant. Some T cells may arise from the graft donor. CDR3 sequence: CASSFNPWSSYEQYF. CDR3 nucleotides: TGTGCCAGCAGCTTTAATCCATGGAGCTCCTACGAGCAGTACTTC.